This TCR beta chain was recovered during a study of cytomegalovirus exposure and HLA in healthy donors (dated by TCRdb to about 2017). Regarding the complete study: A later analysis indicated that the 120 validation repertoires were generated on the platform also employed for the 700 or so repertoires of the first cohort. The study was designed to test whether signatures of past pathogen exposure could be identified by cataloging public T cell receptors. Besides the first cohort of more than 650 subjects, a separate validation cohort made up of 120 different subjects was used. To predict cytomegalovirus infection status, the study brought together high-throughput TCR immunosequencing, statistical association of individual TCRs with disease status, and machine learning. Points the paper makes about the study in general: The study listed approximately 150 TCR beta chains as associated with cytomegalovirus. The validation cohort had no HLA typing available for a later analysis, so co-occurrence within that cohort was assessed over all 120 or so repertoires. Most TCR sequences were observed very rarely across donors, whereas some public TCRs were present in many individuals. The authors suggested that the approach could potentially be generalized to other disease states and immunological phenotypes. A later analysis found that TCRs clustered in the first cohort also tended to co-occur in the 95 to 150 validation repertoires, with 90% to 95% of cluster scores above 0. In both the original and validation cohorts, the classifier was reported to diagnose cytomegalovirus status with high specificity and sensitivity. Three of the identified cytomegalovirus-associated TCR beta chains were confirmed in vitro to be specific for cytomegalovirus antigens.

As regards this clone: What this receptor recognizes is not known. The record has no base qualities; no much larger clone is one base away.

Compared with germline, V lacks 1 base and J lacks 1 base; bases without a gene match: 6. The CDR3 sequence holds 17 residues, the cysteine and phenylalanine included. Here the CDR3 DNA is all that survives: 51 bases in frame from base 1. CDR1 and CDR2 are read off the germline V gene as SGDLS and YYNGEE. The method was the immunoSEQ multiplex PCR assay. On the study's bioinformatics: A statistical classification framework was built to diagnose cytomegalovirus status from the catalog of TCR beta chain sequences. TCRdb holds this immuneACCESS table with in-frame rearrangements only. Some clones are missing; in checked studies, unresolved V genes explain under half, and the rest has no known cause. Clone size and the V and J calls come from that table; the DNA yielded D and trimming. Here the sample has 120,000 or so clones; roughly 90% occur a single time. Jointly, the top ten make up approximately 1.5% of the sample.

Donors formed part of the validation cohort, which comprised 120 subjects and was distinct from the first cohort of 550 to 850 subjects. The V and J genes are TRBV9 and TRBJ1-3; the central 9 bases match TRBD1. The TCR comes from a man aged 25 to 40 in good health and CMV-seronegative. Sequenced: PBMCs. The nucleotide sequence is TGTGCCAGCAGCGTAAACCGGGACAGGGTATCTGGAAACACCATATATTTT. Translated, it gives CASSVNRDRVSGNTIYF.